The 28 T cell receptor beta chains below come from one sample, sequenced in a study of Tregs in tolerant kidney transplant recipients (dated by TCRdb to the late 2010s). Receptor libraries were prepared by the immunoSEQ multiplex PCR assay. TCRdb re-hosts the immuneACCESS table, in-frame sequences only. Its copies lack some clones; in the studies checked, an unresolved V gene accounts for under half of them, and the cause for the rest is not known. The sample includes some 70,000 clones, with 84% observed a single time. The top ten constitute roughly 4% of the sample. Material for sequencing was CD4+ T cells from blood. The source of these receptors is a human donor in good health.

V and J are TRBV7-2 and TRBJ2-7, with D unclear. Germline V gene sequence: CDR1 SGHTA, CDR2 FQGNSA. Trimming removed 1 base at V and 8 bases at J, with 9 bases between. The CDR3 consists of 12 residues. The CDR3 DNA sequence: TGTGCCAGCAGCTTAGAGGGTCGTCAGCAGTACTTC. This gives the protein CASSLEGRQQYF.

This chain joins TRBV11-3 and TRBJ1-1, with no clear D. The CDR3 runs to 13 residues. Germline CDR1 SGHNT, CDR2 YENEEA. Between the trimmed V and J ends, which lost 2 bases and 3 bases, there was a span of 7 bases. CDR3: CASSLSSDTEAFF. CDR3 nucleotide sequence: TGTGCCAGCAGCTTATCAAGTGACACTGAAGCTTTCTTT. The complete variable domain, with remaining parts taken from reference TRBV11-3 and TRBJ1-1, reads EAGVVQSPRYKIIEKKQPVAFWCNPISGHNTLYWYLQNLGQGPELLIRYENEEAVDDSQLPKDRFSAERLKGVDSTLKIQPAELGDSAVYLCASSLSSDTEAFFGQGTRLTVV.

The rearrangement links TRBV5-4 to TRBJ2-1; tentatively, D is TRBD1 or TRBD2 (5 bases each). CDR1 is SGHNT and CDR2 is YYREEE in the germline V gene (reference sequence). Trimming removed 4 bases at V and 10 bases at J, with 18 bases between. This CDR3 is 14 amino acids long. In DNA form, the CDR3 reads TGTGCCAGCAGCATCCTGCAGGGCGAGGGGGAGCAGTTCTTC. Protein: CASSILQGEGEQFF.

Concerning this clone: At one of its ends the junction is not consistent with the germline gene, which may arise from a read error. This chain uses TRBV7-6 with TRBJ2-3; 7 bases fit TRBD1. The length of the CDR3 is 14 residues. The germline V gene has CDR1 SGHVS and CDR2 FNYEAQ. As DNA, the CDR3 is TGTGCCAGCAGCCCCCGAACACAGGGGTTTACGCTGTATTTT. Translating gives CASSPRTQGFTLYF. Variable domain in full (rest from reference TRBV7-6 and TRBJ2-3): GAGVSQSPRYKVTKRGQDVALRCDPISGHVSLYWYRQALGQGPEFLTYFNYEAQQDKSGLPNDRFSAERPEGSISTLTIQRTEQRDSAMYRCASSPRTQGFTLYFGPGTRLTVL.

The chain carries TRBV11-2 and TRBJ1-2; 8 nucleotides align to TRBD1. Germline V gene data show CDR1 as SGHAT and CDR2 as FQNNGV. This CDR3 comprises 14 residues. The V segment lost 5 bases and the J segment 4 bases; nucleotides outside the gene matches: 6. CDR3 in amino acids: CASSEDRGSYGYTF. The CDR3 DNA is TGTGCCAGCAGCGAAGACAGGGGATCCTATGGCTACACCTTC.

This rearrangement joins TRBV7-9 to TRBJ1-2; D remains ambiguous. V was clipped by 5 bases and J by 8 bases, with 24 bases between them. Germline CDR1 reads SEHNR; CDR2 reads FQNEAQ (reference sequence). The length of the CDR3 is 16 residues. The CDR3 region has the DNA TGTGCCAGCAGCCGAGGATCGACCGGCCAGATTAAAGGCTACACCTTC. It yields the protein CASSRGSTGQIKGYTF.

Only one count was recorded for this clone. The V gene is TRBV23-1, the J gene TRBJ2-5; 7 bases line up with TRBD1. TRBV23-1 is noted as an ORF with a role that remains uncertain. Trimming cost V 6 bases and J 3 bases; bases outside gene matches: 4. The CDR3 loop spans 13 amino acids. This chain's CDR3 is CASSQDREETQYF. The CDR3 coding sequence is TGCGCCAGCAGCCAAGACAGGGAAGAGACCCAGTACTTC.

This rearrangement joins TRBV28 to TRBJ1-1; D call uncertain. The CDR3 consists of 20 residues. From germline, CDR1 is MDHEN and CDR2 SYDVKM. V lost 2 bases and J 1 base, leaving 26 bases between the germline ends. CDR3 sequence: CASSLNPISKTAKKNTEAFF. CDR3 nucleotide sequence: TGTGCCAGCAGTTTAAACCCTATCAGTAAAACAGCGAAAAAGAACACTGAAGCTTTCTTT.

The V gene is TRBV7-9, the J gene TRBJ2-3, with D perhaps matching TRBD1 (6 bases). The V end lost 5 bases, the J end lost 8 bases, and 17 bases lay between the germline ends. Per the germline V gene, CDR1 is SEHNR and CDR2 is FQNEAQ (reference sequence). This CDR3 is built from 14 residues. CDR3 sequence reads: CASSRLTGSGTQYF. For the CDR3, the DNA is TGTGCCAGCAGCCGCCTGACAGGCTCCGGTACGCAGTATTTT.

The CDR3 region is CASTPVGPAYGYTF. The CDR3 DNA sequence: TGTGCCAGCACGCCCGTGGGACCCGCCTATGGCTACACCTTC. This chain links TRBV2 with TRBJ1-2; TRBD1 might be the D (5 bases). The CDR3 has 14 residues. CDR1 and CDR2 from the germline V gene are SNHLY and FYNNEI. V was clipped by 7 bases and J by 4 bases, with 16 bases between them.

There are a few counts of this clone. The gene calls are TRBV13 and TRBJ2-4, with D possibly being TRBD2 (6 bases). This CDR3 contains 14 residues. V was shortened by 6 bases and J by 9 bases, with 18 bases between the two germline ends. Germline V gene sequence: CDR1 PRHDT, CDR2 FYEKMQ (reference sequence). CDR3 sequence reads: CASSYGTLGSIQYF. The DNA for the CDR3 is TGTGCCAGCAGTTACGGGACTTTGGGTAGCATTCAGTACTTC. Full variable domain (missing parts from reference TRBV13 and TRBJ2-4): AAGVIQSPRHLIKEKRETATLKCYPIPRHDTVYWYQQGPGQDPQFLISFYEKMQSDKGSIPDRFSAQQFSDYHSELNMSSLELGDSALYFCASSYGTLGSIQYFGAGTRLSVL.

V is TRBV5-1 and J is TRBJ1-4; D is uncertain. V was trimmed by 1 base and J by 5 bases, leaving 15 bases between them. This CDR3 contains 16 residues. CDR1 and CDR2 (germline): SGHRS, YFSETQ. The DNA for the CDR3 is TGCGCCAGCAGCTTGACGGTGGGAGAACTGAATGAAAAACTGTTTTTT. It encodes CASSLTVGELNEKLFF.

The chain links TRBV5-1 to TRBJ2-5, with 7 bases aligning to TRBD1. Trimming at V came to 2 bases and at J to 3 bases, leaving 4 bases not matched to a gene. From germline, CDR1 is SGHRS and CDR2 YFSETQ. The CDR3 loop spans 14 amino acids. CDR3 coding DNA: TGCGCCAGCAGCTTAACAGGGGAGAAAGAGACCCAGTACTTC. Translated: CASSLTGEKETQYF.

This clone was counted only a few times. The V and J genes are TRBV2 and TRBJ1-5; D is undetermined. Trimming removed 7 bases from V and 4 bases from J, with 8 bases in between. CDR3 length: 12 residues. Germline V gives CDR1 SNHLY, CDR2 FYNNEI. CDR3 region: CASTDGNQPQHF. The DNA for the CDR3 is TGTGCCAGCACGGACGGTAATCAGCCCCAGCATTTT.

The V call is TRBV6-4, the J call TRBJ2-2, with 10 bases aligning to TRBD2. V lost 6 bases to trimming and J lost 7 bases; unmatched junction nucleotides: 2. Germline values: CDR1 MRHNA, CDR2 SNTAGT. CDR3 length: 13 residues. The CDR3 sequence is CASSRLAGGELFF. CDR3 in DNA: TGTGCCAGCAGCCGACTAGCGGGCGGGGAGCTGTTTTTT.

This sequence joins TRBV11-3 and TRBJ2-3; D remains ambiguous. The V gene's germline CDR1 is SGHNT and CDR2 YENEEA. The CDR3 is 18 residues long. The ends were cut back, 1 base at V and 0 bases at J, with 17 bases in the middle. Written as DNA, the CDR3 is TGTGCCAGCAGCTTAGGGCCGGGCCGACGCACTAGCACAGATACGCAGTATTTT. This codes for CASSLGPGRRTSTDTQYF.

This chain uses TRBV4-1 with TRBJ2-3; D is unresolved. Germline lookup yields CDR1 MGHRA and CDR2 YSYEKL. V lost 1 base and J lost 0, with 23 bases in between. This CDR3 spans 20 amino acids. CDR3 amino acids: CASSQGRVARGVKSTDTQYF. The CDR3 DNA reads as TGCGCCAGCAGCCAAGGAAGGGTCGCTCGTGGGGTCAAAAGCACAGATACGCAGTATTTT.

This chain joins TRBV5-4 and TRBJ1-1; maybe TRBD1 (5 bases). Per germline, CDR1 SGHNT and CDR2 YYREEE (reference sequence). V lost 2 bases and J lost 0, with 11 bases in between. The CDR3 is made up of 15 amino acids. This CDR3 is CASSLAGHLNTEAFF. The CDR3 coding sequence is TGTGCCAGCAGCTTAGCCGGACATCTGAACACTGAAGCTTTCTTT.

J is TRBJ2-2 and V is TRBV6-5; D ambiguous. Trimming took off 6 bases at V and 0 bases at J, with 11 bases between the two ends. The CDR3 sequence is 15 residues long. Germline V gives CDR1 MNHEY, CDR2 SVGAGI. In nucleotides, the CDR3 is TGTGCCAGCAGCCGAGACATCTCGAACACCGGGGAGCTGTTTTTT. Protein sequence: CASSRDISNTGELFF.

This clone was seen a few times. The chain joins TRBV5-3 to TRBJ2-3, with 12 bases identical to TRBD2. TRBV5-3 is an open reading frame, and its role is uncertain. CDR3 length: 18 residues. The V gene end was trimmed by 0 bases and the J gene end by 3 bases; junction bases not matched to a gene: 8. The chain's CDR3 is CARSLELAGGPTTDTQYF. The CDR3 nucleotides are TGTGCCAGAAGCTTGGAGCTAGCGGGAGGGCCAACGACAGATACGCAGTATTTT.

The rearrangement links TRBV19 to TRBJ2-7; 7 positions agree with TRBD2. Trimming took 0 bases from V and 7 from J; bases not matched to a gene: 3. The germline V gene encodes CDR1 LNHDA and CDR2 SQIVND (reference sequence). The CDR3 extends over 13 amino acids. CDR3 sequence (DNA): TGTGCCAGTAGTATAGAGCGGGAGAGGGAGCAGTACTTC. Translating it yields CASSIEREREQYF.

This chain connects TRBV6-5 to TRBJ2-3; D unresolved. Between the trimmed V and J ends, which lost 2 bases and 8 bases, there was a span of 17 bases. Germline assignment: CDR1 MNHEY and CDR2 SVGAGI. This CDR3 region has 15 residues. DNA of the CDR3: TGTGCCAGCAGTTACCCTCCCTCGCCTGACGCTACGCAGTATTTT. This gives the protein CASSYPPSPDATQYF.

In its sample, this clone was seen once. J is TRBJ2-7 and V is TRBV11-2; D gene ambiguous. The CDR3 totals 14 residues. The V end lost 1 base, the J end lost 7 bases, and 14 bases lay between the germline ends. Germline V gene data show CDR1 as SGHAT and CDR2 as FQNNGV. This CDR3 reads CASSLGVGLGEQYF. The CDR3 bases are TGTGCCAGCAGCTTAGGTGTAGGCTTGGGGGAGCAGTACTTC.

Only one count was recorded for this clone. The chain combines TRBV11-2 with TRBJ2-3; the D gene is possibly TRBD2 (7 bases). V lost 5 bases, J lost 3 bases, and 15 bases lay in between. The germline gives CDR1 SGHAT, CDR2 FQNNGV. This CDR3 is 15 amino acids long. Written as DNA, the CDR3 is TGTGCCAGCAGCCCCCGCGGGGGCTTGACAGATACGCAGTATTTT. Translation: CASSPRGGLTDTQYF.

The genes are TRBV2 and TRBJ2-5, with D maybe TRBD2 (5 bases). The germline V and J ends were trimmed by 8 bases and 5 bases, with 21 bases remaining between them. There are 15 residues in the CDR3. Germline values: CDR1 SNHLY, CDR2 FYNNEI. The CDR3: CASGYPGWGGETQYF. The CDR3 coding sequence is TGTGCCAGCGGTTACCCGGGATGGGGTGGGGAGACCCAGTACTTC.

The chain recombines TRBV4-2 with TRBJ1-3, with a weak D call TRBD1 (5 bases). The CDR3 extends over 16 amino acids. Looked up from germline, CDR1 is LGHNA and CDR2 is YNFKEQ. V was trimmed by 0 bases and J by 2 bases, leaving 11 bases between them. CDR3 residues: CASSQDGGRPGNTIYF. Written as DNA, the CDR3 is TGTGCCAGCAGCCAAGATGGGGGGAGGCCTGGAAACACCATATATTTT.

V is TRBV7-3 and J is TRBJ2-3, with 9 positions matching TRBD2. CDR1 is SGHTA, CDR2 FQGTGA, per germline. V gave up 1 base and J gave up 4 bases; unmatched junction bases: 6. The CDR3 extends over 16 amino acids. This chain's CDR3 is CASSLKGLASADTQYF. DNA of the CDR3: TGTGCCAGCAGCTTAAAGGGACTAGCATCCGCAGATACGCAGTATTTT. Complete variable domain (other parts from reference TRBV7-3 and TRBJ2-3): GAGVSQTPSNKVTEKGKYVELRCDPISGHTALYWYRQSLGQGPEFLIYFQGTGAADDSGLPNDRFFAVRPEGSVSTLKIQRTERGDSAVYLCASSLKGLASADTQYFGPGTRLTVL.

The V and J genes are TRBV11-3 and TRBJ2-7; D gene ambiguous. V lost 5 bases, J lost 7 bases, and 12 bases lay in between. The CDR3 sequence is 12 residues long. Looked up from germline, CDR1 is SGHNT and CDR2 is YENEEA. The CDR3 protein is CASSRKDWEQYF. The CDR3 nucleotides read TGTGCCAGCAGCCGCAAGGATTGGGAGCAGTACTTC. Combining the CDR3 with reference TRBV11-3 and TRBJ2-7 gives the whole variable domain EAGVVQSPRYKIIEKKQPVAFWCNPISGHNTLYWYLQNLGQGPELLIRYENEEAVDDSQLPKDRFSAERLKGVDSTLKIQPAELGDSAVYLCASSRKDWEQYFGPGTRLTVT.